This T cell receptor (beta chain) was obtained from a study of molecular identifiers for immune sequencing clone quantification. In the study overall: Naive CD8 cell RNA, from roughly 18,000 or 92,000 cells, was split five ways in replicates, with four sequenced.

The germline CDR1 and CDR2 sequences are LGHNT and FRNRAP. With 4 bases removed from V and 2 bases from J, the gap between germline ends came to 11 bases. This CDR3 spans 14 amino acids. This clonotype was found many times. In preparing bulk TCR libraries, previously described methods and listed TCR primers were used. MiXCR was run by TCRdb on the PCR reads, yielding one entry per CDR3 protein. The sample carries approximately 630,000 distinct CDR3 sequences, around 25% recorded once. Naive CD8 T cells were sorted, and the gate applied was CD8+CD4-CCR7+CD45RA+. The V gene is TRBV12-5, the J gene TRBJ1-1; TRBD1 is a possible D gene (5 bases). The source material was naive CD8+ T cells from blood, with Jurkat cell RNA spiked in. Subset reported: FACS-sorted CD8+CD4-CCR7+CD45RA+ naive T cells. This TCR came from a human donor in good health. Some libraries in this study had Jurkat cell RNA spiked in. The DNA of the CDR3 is TGTGCTAGTGGTTGGGACGGCGGTAACACTGAAGCTTTCTTT. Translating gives CASGWDGGNTEAFF.